The 27 T cell receptor beta chains given below trace back to one sample, sequenced in a study of graft-versus-host responses after intestinal transplantation. TCRdb's table, derived via immunoSEQ multiplex PCR, lists solely in-frame clones and lacks some. The sample lists 11,000 to 15,000 clones; approximately 80% were seen once. Graft-derived tissue was subjected to processing to liberate intraepithelial and lamina propria lymphocytes. Sequencing was performed on ileum tissue, taken roughly 26 days after intestinal transplant. These receptors were taken from a human patient who received an intestinal transplant, so some T cells may come from the graft donor.

V gene TRBV27 combines with J gene TRBJ2-6; D not certain. Between the trimmed V and J ends, which lost 2 bases and 0 bases, there was a span of 8 bases. This CDR3 has 16 amino acids. Germline V CDR1 and CDR2: MNHEY, SMNVEV (reference sequence). CDR3 in amino acids: CASSLTLGSGANVLTF. CDR3 nucleotides: TGTGCCAGCAGTTTAACCCTCGGCTCTGGGGCCAACGTCCTGACTTTC.

The chain couples TRBV2 to TRBJ1-1; 9 bases align to TRBD1. The V segment lost 8 bases and the J segment 7 bases; nucleotides outside the gene matches: 5. CDR1 is SNHLY and CDR2 is FYNNEI in the germline V gene. The CDR3 contains 12 residues. The CDR3 is CASWDREGEAFF. The DNA of the CDR3 is TGTGCCAGCTGGGACAGGGAAGGTGAAGCTTTCTTT.

This chain connects TRBV29-1 to TRBJ1-1; D is perhaps TRBD1 (6 bases). Germline V lookup: CDR1 SQVTM, CDR2 ANQGSEA. CDR3 length: 13 amino acids. V shed 2 bases and J shed 6 bases, with 13 bases lying between them. DNA of the CDR3: TGCAGCGTTGAAAGAGAGGCAGGGGCTGAAGCTTTCTTT. Its protein product is CSVEREAGAEAFF. Full variable domain (missing parts from reference TRBV29-1 and TRBJ1-1): SAVISQKPSRDICQRGTSLTIQCQVDSQVTMMFWYRQQPGQSLTLIATANQGSEATYESGFVIDKFPISRPNLTFSTLTVSNMSPEDSSIYLCSVEREAGAEAFFGQGTRLTVV.

The chain has TRBV29-1 and TRBJ1-2; maybe TRBD1 (6 bases). The ends were cut back, 4 bases at V and 12 bases at J, with 15 bases in the middle. Germline CDR1 is SQVTM and CDR2 is ANQGSEA. CDR3 size: 11 residues. CDR3 region: CSVVVGGHHTF. CDR3 nucleotide sequence: TGCAGCGTTGTTGTGGGGGGGCACCACACCTTC. The full variable domain, with the rest looked up from reference TRBV29-1 and TRBJ1-2, is SAVISQKPSRDICQRGTSLTIQCQVDSQVTMMFWYRQQPGQSLTLIATANQGSEATYESGFVIDKFPISRPNLTFSTLTVSNMSPEDSSIYLCSVVVGGHHTFGSGTRLTVV.

The V and J genes are TRBV6-1 and TRBJ2-3; 10 bases are a match to TRBD1. This CDR3 spans 18 amino acids. V trimming: 4 bases; J trimming: 2 bases; junction bases outside the gene matches: 12. Germline assignment: CDR1 MNHNS and CDR2 SASEGT. The CDR3 DNA follows: TGTGCCAGCAGTGGACAGGGGGCGACAGTGGGGTACACAGATACGCAGTATTTT. Translating gives CASSGQGATVGYTDTQYF.

This clone was found a few times. CDR3 in DNA: TGTGCCAGCAGTTACCGAATAGGACAGGGGATGGAGACCCAGTACTTC. Translation: CASSYRIGQGMETQYF. V and J are TRBV6-6 and TRBJ2-5, with 9 bases identical to TRBD1. The germline CDR1 and CDR2 sequences are MNHNY and SVGAGI (reference sequence). The CDR3 consists of 16 residues. The ends lost 2 bases at V and 5 bases at J; junction bases unmatched: 9.

The V and J genes are TRBV10-3 and TRBJ1-1; D is unclear. CDR3 length: 15 amino acids. Trimming pared 3 bases from V and 0 bases from J, leaving 11 bases between. Germline V gene sequence: CDR1 ENHRY, CDR2 SYGVKD. The CDR3 nucleotides read TGTGCCATCAGTGACTCTTCGGGAATGAACACTGAAGCTTTCTTT. Its translation is CAISDSSGMNTEAFF.

In its sample, this clone was seen a few times. The chain has TRBV10-3 and TRBJ2-1; possible D gene TRBD2, 5 bases. The CDR3 sequence is 12 residues long. The V end was cut by 5 bases, the J end by 9 bases, with 11 bases between. Germline V gene lookup returns CDR1 ENHRY and CDR2 SYGVKD. CDR3 sequence (DNA): TGTGCCATCAGTTCCCTAGCAAGTGAGCAGTTCTTC. It is translated as CAISSLASEQFF.

This clone was observed a handful of times. V usage is TRBV5-6 and J usage is TRBJ2-7; TRBD1 matches 7 bases. The germline CDR1 and CDR2 sequences are SGHDT and YYEEEE. V shed 4 bases and J 0 bases; nucleotides not matched to a gene: 7. The CDR3 sequence is 15 residues long. The CDR3 DNA reads as TGTGCCAGCAGCGGGGGACAGTTCAGCTCCTACGAGCAGTACGTC. Its translation: CASSGGQFSSYEQYV.

This clone is termed medium-sized. The V gene is TRBV9, the J gene TRBJ2-1; 7 bases are a match to TRBD2. The CDR3 has 15 amino acids. CDR1 is SGDLS, CDR2 YYNGEE, per germline. After removal of 3 bases from V and 1 base from J, the junction contained 4 bases not matched to a gene. The CDR3 loop is CASSGGGKSYNEQFF. For the CDR3, the DNA is TGTGCCAGCAGCGGCGGGGGTAAATCCTACAATGAGCAGTTCTTC.

The chain links TRBV4-2 to TRBJ2-1; possible D gene TRBD2, 5 bases. Between the trimmed V and J ends, which lost 3 bases and 2 bases, there was a span of 8 bases. Germline V gene data show CDR1 as LGHNA and CDR2 as YNFKEQ. This CDR3 comprises 14 residues. CDR3 nucleotide sequence: TGTGCCAGCAGCCAGCCCGGGGCCTACAATGAGCAGTTCTTC. Protein: CASSQPGAYNEQFF.

This clone occurred once. V is TRBV6-1 and J is TRBJ2-3; D call uncertain. Germline V CDR1 and CDR2: MNHNS, SASEGT. Between the trimmed V and J ends, which lost 2 bases and 3 bases, there was a span of 15 bases. The CDR3 loop spans 16 amino acids. The CDR3 reads CASSEISRSRTDTQYF. DNA for the CDR3: TGTGCCAGCAGTGAAATATCGAGGTCTCGGACAGATACGCAGTATTTT.

The chain has TRBV15 and TRBJ1-2; D possibly corresponds to TRBD1 (6 bases). V gave up 8 bases and J gave up 8 bases, with 24 bases separating them. CDR1 LNHNV and CDR2 YYDKDF come from the germline V gene (reference sequence). This CDR3 is built from 15 residues. The CDR3 nucleotides are TGTGCCACCTCCCCTAATACCGCGACAGGTGGGGGCTACACCTTC. Residues: CATSPNTATGGGYTF.

This chain links TRBV28 with TRBJ1-2; 9 positions agree with TRBD1. There are 16 residues in the CDR3. Germline V lookup: CDR1 MDHEN, CDR2 SYDVKM. The V gene end was trimmed by 3 bases and the J gene end by 7 bases; junction bases not matched to a gene: 12. The CDR3 DNA is TGTGCCAGCAGTTTCGCCACAGGGGGCGACGGCACTGGCTACACCTTC. Its protein product is CASSFATGGDGTGYTF.

This chain connects TRBV5-1 to TRBJ1-1, with a weak D call TRBD1 (6 bases). The length of the CDR3 is 14 residues. Per germline, CDR1 SGHRS and CDR2 YFSETQ. Trimming stripped 4 bases from V and 0 bases from J, with 10 bases between. Written as DNA, the CDR3 is TGCGCCAGCAGCACTCCAGGGGTGAACACTGAAGCTTTCTTT. Protein sequence: CASSTPGVNTEAFF.

In this sample, this clone turned up once. The chain is built from TRBV5-4 and TRBJ1-1; TRBD1 agrees at 9 bases. CDR3 length: 14 amino acids. V dropped 1 base and J dropped 4; count of bases not matched to a gene: 2. CDR1 SGHNT and CDR2 YYREEE come from the germline V gene (reference sequence). CDR3 sequence: CASSLRTGATEAFF. DNA of the CDR3: TGTGCCAGCAGCTTGCGGACAGGGGCCACTGAAGCTTTCTTT.

J is TRBJ2-1 and V is TRBV5-1; D possibly corresponds to TRBD2 (5 bases). The CDR3 extends over 12 amino acids. Germline V gene lookup returns CDR1 SGHRS and CDR2 YFSETQ. V was pared by 5 bases and J by 5 bases, with 8 bases between. Here the CDR3 reads CASRSADNEQFF. For the CDR3, the DNA is TGCGCCAGCAGGTCAGCGGACAATGAGCAGTTCTTC. The complete variable domain, with remaining parts taken from reference TRBV5-1 and TRBJ2-1, reads KAGVTQTPRYLIKTRGQQVTLSCSPISGHRSVSWYQQTPGQGLQFLFEYFSETQRNKGNFPGRFSGRQFSNSRSEMNVSTLELGDSALYLCASRSADNEQFFGPGTRLTVL.

V usage is TRBV19 and J usage is TRBJ2-2, with 11 bases aligning to TRBD2. CDR1 and CDR2 from the germline V gene are LNHDA and SQIVND (reference sequence). The CDR3 runs 17 residues. With V trimmed by 11 bases and J by 2 bases, 13 bases remained unmatched. This CDR3 reads CASRPLAGGANTGELFF. CDR3 in DNA: TGTGCCTCGAGACCGCTAGCGGGGGGAGCAAACACCGGGGAGCTGTTTTTT.

This clone came up once. The gene calls are TRBV7-6 and TRBJ2-3; TRBD1 matches 8 bases. Germline assignment: CDR1 SGHVS and CDR2 FNYEAQ. V shed 2 bases and J 8 bases; nucleotides not matched to a gene: 18. The CDR3 totals 18 residues. The CDR3 protein is CASSLNGASDRASVTQYF. CDR3 coding DNA: TGTGCCAGCAGCTTAAACGGTGCTTCGGACAGGGCATCAGTTACGCAGTATTTT.

This clone appeared a few times. V and J are TRBV19 and TRBJ1-3; perhaps TRBD1 as D (5 bases). CDR1 and CDR2 from the germline V gene are LNHDA and SQIVND (reference sequence). The germline V and J ends were trimmed by 8 bases and 2 bases, with 16 bases remaining between them. This CDR3 region has 15 residues. CDR3 DNA sequence: TGTGCCAGTTCCGGGGGTTCGTATCCTGGAAACACCATATATTTT. Encoded protein: CASSGGSYPGNTIYF.

This chain joins TRBV5-1 and TRBJ2-3, with a possible D match to TRBD2 (6 bases). Germline V gives CDR1 SGHRS, CDR2 YFSETQ. V lost 4 bases and J 2 bases, leaving 11 bases between the germline ends. The CDR3 spans 14 residues. CDR3 DNA: TGCGCCAGCAGCCCGGGACTGATCACAGATACGCAGTATTTT. Its translation: CASSPGLITDTQYF.

This clone has just a few counts. The chain has TRBV7-2 and TRBJ2-1; D is possibly TRBD2 (6 bases). Germline CDR1 and CDR2: SGHTA and FQGNSA. V was shortened by 2 bases and J by 8 bases, with 16 bases between the two germline ends. The CDR3 loop spans 15 amino acids. Here the CDR3 reads CASSLSGGFWDEQFF. The CDR3, as DNA: TGTGCCAGCAGCTTATCCGGGGGTTTCTGGGATGAGCAGTTCTTC.

The genes are TRBV2 and TRBJ2-7; TRBD1 matches at 11 bases. Germline loops: CDR1 SNHLY, CDR2 FYNNEI. The length of the CDR3 is 13 residues. V lost 4 bases to trimming and J lost 4 bases; unmatched junction nucleotides: 0. CDR3 sequence: CASSGDRGYEQYV. The CDR3 DNA sequence: TGTGCCAGCAGTGGGGACAGGGGGTACGAGCAGTACGTC.

The chain employs TRBV21-1 and TRBJ1-5; the table's D gene call, TRBD1, was not cross checked with the DNA. TRBV21-1 corresponds to a pseudogene. This CDR3 has 17 residues. The CDR3 protein is CASSKGRAPYSNQPQHF. The CDR3 bases are TGTGCCAGCAGCAAGGGCAGGGCCCCTTATAGCAATCAGCCCCAGCATTTT.

The chain links TRBV2 to TRBJ1-5; 8 nucleotides match TRBD1. Germline CDR1 reads SNHLY; CDR2 reads FYNNEI. There are 15 residues in the CDR3. The V and J ends lost 4 bases and 2 bases, in that order; junction bases with no gene match: 4. The DNA for the CDR3 is TGTGCCAGCAGTGCAGGGGGCGCCGGCAATCAGCCCCAGCATTTT. Protein: CASSAGGAGNQPQHF.

The chain employs TRBV27 and TRBJ2-1; 9 bases map to TRBD2. The J segment lost 4 bases and the V segment lost 5 bases, leaving 6 bases of the junction unmatched. Germline V lookup: CDR1 MNHEY, CDR2 SMNVEV (reference sequence). The CDR3 length is 15 residues. The CDR3: CASSPSGGTYNEQFF. CDR3 DNA: TGTGCCAGCAGTCCAAGCGGGGGGACTTACAATGAGCAGTTCTTC.

The gene calls are TRBV7-6 and TRBJ2-3; 10 bases fit TRBD1. The germline CDR1 and CDR2 sequences are SGHVS and FNYEAQ. With 1 base clipped from V and 2 bases from J, the junction kept 15 bases outside the gene matches. The CDR3 totals 20 residues. CDR3 loop: CASSLVTAFRDRGSTDTQYF. The CDR3, as DNA: TGTGCCAGCAGCTTAGTCACCGCCTTCCGGGACAGGGGATCCACAGATACGCAGTATTTT.